The 32 T cell receptor beta chains presented below share a single source sample, sequenced in a study of T cell responses to AZD1222 COVID-19 vaccine. Generated by immunoSEQ multiplex PCR, the TCRdb table keeps only in-frame clones and is missing some. The repertoire holds around 120,000 clones, more than 70% seen once, with less than 6% in the top ten. The sample was peripheral blood, taken on day 0 of AZD1222 vaccination. Every receptor here comes from an adult in good health.

The rearrangement uses TRBV6-5 and TRBJ1-2; TRBD1 matches at 9 bases. The CDR3 is made up of 15 amino acids. The trim removed 6 bases at V and 5 bases at J, leaving 10 bases unmatched. CDR1 and CDR2 from the germline V gene are MNHEY and SVGAGI. CDR3 sequence (DNA): TGTGCCAGCAGCTCCCCGGGACAGGGAAATTATGGCTACACCTTC. The encoded protein is CASSSPGQGNYGYTF.

The chain carries TRBV18 and TRBJ1-1; D is unclear. This CDR3 region has 16 residues. Trimming removed 3 bases from V and 0 bases from J, with 14 bases in between. Germline CDR1 KGHSH, CDR2 LQKENI. In nucleotides, the CDR3 is TGTGCCAGCTCACCCCGTGAAGTTCCAATGAACACTGAAGCTTTCTTT. Protein product: CASSPREVPMNTEAFF.

V usage is TRBV27 and J usage is TRBJ2-3; 10 positions match TRBD1. The CDR3 has 15 residues. V gave up 4 bases and J gave up 4 bases; unmatched junction bases: 5. Germline CDR1 reads MNHEY; CDR2 reads SMNVEV (reference sequence). CDR3 amino acids: CASSWEGQGSDTQYF. The CDR3 DNA sequence: TGTGCCAGCAGTTGGGAGGGACAGGGGTCAGATACGCAGTATTTT.

This clone was recorded only once. The chain couples TRBV27 to TRBJ1-1, with 10 bases lining up with TRBD1. The CDR3 totals 15 residues. V was clipped by 2 bases and J by 7 bases; unmatched bases: 7. Germline loops: CDR1 MNHEY, CDR2 SMNVEV (reference sequence). The CDR3 is CASSLEGQGPFEAFF. CDR3 coding DNA: TGTGCCAGCAGTTTAGAGGGACAGGGGCCATTTGAAGCTTTCTTT.

The chain has TRBV4-3 and TRBJ1-2; 9 nucleotides line up with TRBD1. This CDR3 spans 17 amino acids. CDR1 and CDR2 (germline): LGHNA, YSLEER. The V gene end was trimmed by 0 bases and the J gene end by 2 bases; junction bases not matched to a gene: 7. The CDR3 DNA sequence: TGCGCCAGCAGCCAAGATCCGGGACAGGGACGAAACTATGGCTACACCTTC. Translating gives CASSQDPGQGRNYGYTF.

This clone was seen once. CDR3 region: CASSLVVGQPGWAFF. The DNA of the CDR3 is TGTGCCAGCAGCTTAGTAGTAGGACAACCAGGATGGGCTTTCTTT. The V gene is TRBV7-8, the J gene TRBJ1-1; weak D call: TRBD1 (5 bases). V dropped 1 base and J dropped 11 bases, with 20 bases sitting between them. The CDR3 spans 15 residues. The germline V gene encodes CDR1 SGHVS and CDR2 FQNEAQ. The full variable domain, in which reference TRBV7-8 and TRBJ1-1 provide the parts outside the CDR3, is GAGVSQSPRYKVAKRGQDVALRCDPISGHVSLFWYQQALGQGPEFLTYFQNEAQLDKSGLPSDRFFAERPEGSVSTLKIQRTQQEDSAVYLCASSLVVGQPGWAFFGQGTRLTVV.

The gene calls are TRBV6-5 and TRBJ1-1, with TRBD1 identical over 9 bases. This CDR3 region has 13 residues. Germline V gene sequence: CDR1 MNHEY, CDR2 SVGAGI. Trimming at V came to 7 bases and at J to 6 bases, leaving 6 bases not matched to a gene. The CDR3 loop is CASTPGQGSEAFF. The CDR3 DNA is TGTGCCAGCACCCCGGGACAGGGATCTGAAGCTTTCTTT.

This clone appeared once. This chain uses TRBV6-1 with TRBJ1-2; D is undetermined. Germline V CDR1 and CDR2: MNHNS, SASEGT. The CDR3 consists of 11 residues. Trimming took 1 base from V and 9 from J, leaving 6 bases between them. The CDR3 coding sequence is TGTGCCAGCAGTGAAGGGCGGCGCTACACCTTC. Its translation: CASSEGRRYTF.

The genes are TRBV7-9 and TRBJ1-5; 9 bases line up with TRBD1. The junction had 5 bases not matched to a gene; V was cut back by 1 base and J by 7 bases. CDR1 is SEHNR and CDR2 is FQNEAQ in the germline V gene (reference sequence). There are 15 residues in the CDR3. The CDR3 loop is CASSLGDRDQQPQHF. CDR3 nucleotide sequence: TGTGCCAGCAGCTTAGGGGACAGGGATCAACAGCCCCAGCATTTT.

The CDR3 sequence: CASSLARMVKGDQPQHF. In DNA form, the CDR3 reads TGTGCCAGCAGCTTAGCCCGGATGGTGAAGGGCGATCAGCCCCAGCATTTT. This chain joins TRBV7-2 and TRBJ1-5; D gene uncertain. The CDR3 runs to 17 residues. Trimming took off 0 bases at V and 5 bases at J, with 17 bases between the two ends. The germline V gene has CDR1 SGHTA and CDR2 FQGNSA.

The chain carries TRBV11-2 and TRBJ2-2; 10 positions agree with TRBD1. J was trimmed by 5 bases and V by 7 bases; bases with no gene match: 7. The CDR3 covers 15 residues. Germline CDR1 is SGHAT and CDR2 is FQNNGV. The chain's CDR3 is CASTVGTGVTGELFF. Written as DNA, the CDR3 is TGTGCCAGCACCGTCGGGACAGGGGTAACCGGGGAGCTGTTTTTT.

This clone was seen a few times. This chain connects TRBV11-3 to TRBJ2-5; TRBD1 aligns across 7 bases. Germline V lookup: CDR1 SGHNT, CDR2 YENEEA. The length of the CDR3 is 17 residues. V was pared by 0 bases and J by 2 bases, with 9 bases of the junction left unmatched. CDR3: CASSLDLWDSIQETQYF. CDR3 nucleotides: TGTGCCAGCAGCTTAGACCTGTGGGACAGTATTCAAGAGACCCAGTACTTC.

This clone has a single count. The CDR3: CASSQWAPADEQFF. DNA of the CDR3: TGCGCCAGCAGCCAGTGGGCTCCCGCGGATGAGCAGTTCTTC. The rearrangement links TRBV4-3 to TRBJ2-1, with D uncertain. Per the germline V gene, CDR1 is LGHNA and CDR2 is YSLEER. CDR3 length equals 14 residues. Trimming left V 3 bases short and J 8 bases short, with 14 bases between.

This sequence joins TRBV3-1 (or the pseudogene TRBV3-2) and TRBJ2-3; 9 positions agree with TRBD1. The CDR3 totals 16 residues. J gave up 2 bases and V 3 bases, and 6 bases lay outside the gene matches. Per the germline V gene, CDR1 is LGHDT and CDR2 is YNNKEL (reference sequence). CDR3 nucleotide sequence: TGTGCCAGCAGCCAGTGGACAGGGGCGCCCACAGATACGCAGTATTTT. It encodes CASSQWTGAPTDTQYF.

The J gene is TRBJ2-3, the V gene TRBV3-1 (or the pseudogene TRBV3-2); no reliable D call. Germline V gives CDR1 LGHDT, CDR2 YNNKEL (reference sequence). The CDR3 has 14 residues. V lost 4 bases and J 5 bases, leaving 13 bases between the germline ends. In DNA, the CDR3 is TGTGCCAGCAGCCCAAATTCGGGTGGAGATACGCAGTATTTT. Amino acids: CASSPNSGGDTQYF.

This sequence joins TRBV7-9 and TRBJ2-7, with D maybe TRBD1 (6 bases). This CDR3 is 13 amino acids long. V shed 5 bases and J shed 7 bases, with 15 bases lying between them. CDR1 and CDR2 from the germline V gene are SEHNR and FQNEAQ (reference sequence). The CDR3 nucleotides are TGTGCCAGCAGCCTACAGGGTCGGGGAGAGCAGTACTTC. Its protein product is CASSLQGRGEQYF.

The chain recombines TRBV5-6 with TRBJ1-6; no reliable D call. The length of the CDR3 is 16 residues. Germline CDR1 reads SGHDT; CDR2 reads YYEEEE. V was shortened by 3 bases and J by 7 bases, with 17 bases between the two germline ends. CDR3 coding DNA: TGTGCCAGCAGCTCGGACGGGTGGGGTAGAAATTCACCCCTCCACTTT. Amino acid sequence: CASSSDGWGRNSPLHF. The entire variable domain, with the rest obtained from reference TRBV5-6 and TRBJ1-6, is as follows: DAGVTQSPTHLIKTRGQQVTLRCSPKSGHDTVSWYQQALGQGPQFIFQYYEEEERQRGNFPDRFSGHQFPNYSSELNVNALLLGDSALYLCASSSDGWGRNSPLHFGNGTRLTVT.

The gene calls are TRBV12-2 and TRBJ1-6. TRBV12-2 counts as a pseudogene. The CDR3 totals 19 residues. CDR3 residues: CASRSRRFAGGLYNSPLHF. CDR3 bases: TGTGCAAGTCGCTCCAGAAGGTTCGCAGGAGGGCTCTATAATTCACCCCTCCACTTT.

This rearrangement joins TRBV3-1 (or the pseudogene TRBV3-2) to TRBJ2-7; 11 nucleotides line up with TRBD2. Germline CDR1 reads LGHDT; CDR2 reads YNNKEL (reference sequence). The J segment lost 1 base and the V segment lost 0 bases, leaving 8 bases of the junction unmatched. The CDR3 runs 18 residues. The CDR3 bases are TGTGCCAGCAGCCAAGACCCCCCTAGCGGGGGGAATTCCTACGAGCAGTACTTC. Translated: CASSQDPPSGGNSYEQYF.

This clone is a singleton in its sample. J is TRBJ2-7 and V is TRBV27, with 8 bases matching TRBD2. V was pared by 0 bases and J by 3 bases, with 1 base of the junction left unmatched. This CDR3 is 14 amino acids long. From germline, CDR1 is MNHEY and CDR2 SMNVEV (reference sequence). The CDR3: CASSLSGTSYEQYF. As DNA, the CDR3 is TGTGCCAGCAGTTTATCCGGGACTAGCTACGAGCAGTACTTC.

This sequence joins TRBV12-3 or TRBV12-4 and TRBJ2-3, with D maybe TRBD2 (5 bases). The CDR3 has 13 residues. V was trimmed by 3 bases and J by 6 bases, leaving 10 bases between them. The CDR3 DNA reads TGTGCCAGCAGTTTGGCCGTAGCGGATACGCAGTATTTT. It translates to CASSLAVADTQYF.

The chain joins TRBV6-5 to TRBJ1-2; maybe TRBD1 (5 bases). V shed 8 bases and J shed 3 bases, with 16 bases lying between them. The CDR3 sequence is 14 residues long. Germline V lookup: CDR1 MNHEY, CDR2 SVGAGI. Here the CDR3 reads CASHRQGGDYGYTF. The DNA of the CDR3 is TGTGCCAGCCACCGTCAGGGTGGAGACTATGGCTACACCTTC.

V usage is TRBV6-5 and J usage is TRBJ1-2; D is unresolved. Germline V gene sequence: CDR1 MNHEY, CDR2 SVGAGI. CDR3 length: 13 residues. Trimming stripped 0 bases from V and 0 bases from J, with 2 bases between. The CDR3 is CASSYSANYGYTF. The CDR3 DNA reads TGTGCCAGCAGTTACTCGGCTAACTATGGCTACACCTTC.

This clone was found once. The chain joins TRBV2 to TRBJ1-4, with a tentative D call TRBD1 (5 bases). Germline CDR1 is SNHLY and CDR2 is FYNNEI. CDR3 size: 13 residues. With 4 bases removed from V and 5 bases from J, the gap between germline ends came to 8 bases. The chain's CDR3 is CASSAYRNEKLFF. The CDR3 coding sequence is TGTGCCAGCAGTGCATACAGGAATGAAAAACTGTTTTTT.

This rearrangement joins TRBV6-2 or TRBV6-3 to TRBJ2-1; TRBD2 matches at 10 bases. Looked up from germline, CDR1 is MNHEY and CDR2 is SVGEGT. V was clipped by 4 bases and J by 10 bases; unmatched bases: 13. The CDR3 has 16 amino acids. The CDR3 is CASSSLAGGPRGEQFF. The CDR3 coding sequence is TGTGCCAGCAGTTCGTTAGCGGGGGGTCCCCGGGGCGAGCAGTTCTTC.

This chain joins TRBV20-1 and TRBJ2-7; tentative D call: TRBD1 (6 bases). Deletions cut 6 bases from V and 6 bases from J, with 12 bases between. The germline V gene has CDR1 DFQATT and CDR2 SNEGSKA (reference sequence). The CDR3 contains 11 residues. DNA of the CDR3: TGCAGTGCAGCAAACAGGGCCGAGCAGTACTTC. Translation gives CSAANRAEQYF.

The V gene is TRBV7-8, the J gene TRBJ1-5, with a possible D match to TRBD1 (5 bases). Deletions cut 1 base from V and 0 bases from J, with 16 bases between. The CDR3 has 18 residues. Germline loops: CDR1 SGHVS, CDR2 FQNEAQ. Written as DNA, the CDR3 is TGTGCCAGCAGCTTAGACCCGGGGGAGCCTTATAGCAATCAGCCCCAGCATTTT. Translated: CASSLDPGEPYSNQPQHF.

The chain carries TRBV29-1 and TRBJ2-3; D gene uncertain. V shed 2 bases and J shed 2 bases, with 14 bases lying between them. CDR1 and CDR2 from the germline V gene are SQVTM and ANQGSEA. This CDR3 region has 15 residues. The CDR3: CSVELSVIHTDTQYF. The CDR3 coding sequence is TGCAGCGTTGAACTATCCGTTATCCACACAGATACGCAGTATTTT.

The chain has TRBV6-5 and TRBJ1-1; the D is unclear. The CDR3 totals 13 residues. V gave up 6 bases and J gave up 1 base, with 9 bases separating them. CDR1 and CDR2 (germline): MNHEY, SVGAGI. CDR3 residues: CASSASWNTEAFF. As DNA, the CDR3 is TGTGCCAGCAGCGCCAGCTGGAACACTGAAGCTTTCTTT.

In this sample, this clone turned up a few times. The chain is built from TRBV4-2 and TRBJ2-1; D possibly matches TRBD1 or TRBD2 (5 bases each). Germline lookup yields CDR1 LGHNA and CDR2 YNFKEQ. Between the trimmed V and J ends, which lost 1 base and 6 bases, there was a span of 13 bases. The CDR3 is made up of 15 amino acids. The DNA for the CDR3 is TGTGCCAGCAGCCAAGTTGGGGGTACGGGCAATGAGCAGTTCTTC. As protein: CASSQVGGTGNEQFF.

The chain employs TRBV6-5 and TRBJ2-3; no clear D. V lost 0 bases, J lost 4 bases, and 8 bases lay in between. In germline, CDR1 is MNHEY, CDR2 SVGAGI. The CDR3 length is 14 residues. The CDR3 DNA follows: TGTGCCAGCAGTTACTCAAATCTCGCAGATACGCAGTATTTT. Translation gives CASSYSNLADTQYF.

V is TRBV2 and J is TRBJ2-5; 8 positions match TRBD2. Germline loops: CDR1 SNHLY, CDR2 FYNNEI. V trimming: 7 bases; J trimming: 5 bases; junction bases outside the gene matches: 12. The CDR3 consists of 15 residues. The CDR3 sequence is CASTKNGGAGETQYF. The CDR3 bases are TGTGCCAGCACAAAGAACGGGGGGGCAGGGGAGACCCAGTACTTC.